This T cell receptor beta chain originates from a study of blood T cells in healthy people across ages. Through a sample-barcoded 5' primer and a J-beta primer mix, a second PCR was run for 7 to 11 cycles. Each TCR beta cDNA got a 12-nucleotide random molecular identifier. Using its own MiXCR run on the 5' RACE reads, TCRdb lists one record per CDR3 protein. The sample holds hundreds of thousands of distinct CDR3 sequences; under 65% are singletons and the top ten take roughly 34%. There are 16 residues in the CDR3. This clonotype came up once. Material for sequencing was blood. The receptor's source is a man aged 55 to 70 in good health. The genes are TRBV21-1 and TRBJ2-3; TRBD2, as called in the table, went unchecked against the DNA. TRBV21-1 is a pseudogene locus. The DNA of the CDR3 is TGTGCCAGCAGCAAAGAGGTGCGGGGGGCCCGGGGTACGCAGTATTTT. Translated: CASSKEVRGARGTQYF.